This is a list of T cell receptor beta chains from one sample in a study of radiotherapy plus CTLA-4 blockade in lung cancer. TCRdb keeps only in-frame clones here, not all; method: immunoSEQ multiplex PCR. The data show around 42,000 clones, roughly 65% seen once. The starting material was peripheral blood, obtained from a patient treated with radiotherapy plus ipilimumab. These receptors all stem from a human donor with non-small cell lung cancer who had a partial response to radiotherapy plus ipilimumab. Both conserved end residues are part of each CDR3. The D gene is left open where the match is weak. A clone size is listed for some rows: how often the clone was seen (once, few, many), or a class if it is expanded.

CDR3 | DNA | J | size | V | D
CAWSPDRGREKLFF | TGTGCCTGGAGTCCGGACAGGGGACGGGAAAAACTGTTTTTT | TRBJ1-4 | few | TRBV30 | TRBD1
CATGTTLETQYF | TGTGCCACCGGGACTACCCTAGAGACCCAGTACTTC | TRBJ2-5 | medium-sized | TRBV19 | TRBD2
CASSNEVLAGPQETQYF | TGTGCCAGTAGTAACGAGGTTCTAGCGGGACCCCAAGAGACCCAGTACTTC | TRBJ2-5 | . | TRBV19 | TRBD2
CASRTKIDRGQNYNEQFF | TGTGCCAGCAGGACGAAAATCGACAGGGGCCAAAATTACAATGAGCAGTTCTTC | TRBJ2-1 | . | TRBV27 | TRBD1
CASSQDLYIGSETGELFF | TGCGCCAGCAGCCAAGATCTTTATATAGGCAGCGAGACCGGGGAGCTGTTTTTT | TRBJ2-2 | . | TRBV4-3 | .
CASFGTGNYNEQFF | TGTGCCAGCTTCGGGACAGGGAACTACAATGAGCAGTTCTTC | TRBJ2-1 | . | TRBV2 | TRBD1
CASSLLFAETQYF | TGTGCCAGCAGCCTGTTGTTCGCGGAGACCCAGTACTTC | TRBJ2-5 | . | TRBV7-2 | .
CASSPPGQGGDTQYF | TGTGCCAGCTCACCACCGGGACAGGGCGGCGATACGCAGTATTTT | TRBJ2-3 | . | TRBV18 | TRBD1
CAWSPTVLRYAGELFF | TGTGCCTGGAGTCCAACAGTCTTGCGTTACGCCGGGGAGCTGTTTTTT | TRBJ2-2 | . | TRBV30 | .
CASSLPNLLAGYQESSYNEQFF | TGTGCCAGCAGCTTACCTAATCTACTAGCGGGATATCAAGAAAGCTCCTACAATGAGCAGTTCTTC | TRBJ2-1 | . | TRBV7-8 | TRBD2
CASSTSGTGLYEQYF | TGTGCCAGCAGCACCAGCGGGACAGGGTTGTACGAGCAGTACTTC | TRBJ2-7 | . | TRBV7-8 | TRBD1
CAITGQGETEAFF | TGTGCCATCACAGGACAGGGAGAAACTGAAGCTTTCTTT | TRBJ1-1 | few | TRBV10-3 | TRBD1
CASSLGRIKNIQYF | TGCGCCAGCAGCTTAGGCAGGATCAAAAACATTCAGTACTTC | TRBJ2-4 | . | TRBV5-1 | .
CASSPLAGVTGELFF | TGTGCCAGCAGCCCGCTAGCGGGAGTGACCGGGGAGCTGTTTTTT | TRBJ2-2 | . | TRBV4-2 | TRBD2
CASSPRQADNSPLHF | TGTGCCAGCAGCCCCCGACAGGCGGATAATTCACCCCTCCACTTT | TRBJ1-6 | . | TRBV9 | .
CASSSPGLAGGYYEQYF | TGTGCCAGCAGCTCCCCGGGACTAGCGGGAGGGTACTACGAGCAGTACTTC | TRBJ2-7 | . | TRBV7-8 | TRBD2
CASSYQGGYTF | TGTGCCAGCAGTTACCAGGGGGGCTACACCTTC | TRBJ1-2 | once | TRBV6-5 | .
CASAYDRETEAFF | TGCGCCAGCGCTTACGACAGGGAAACTGAAGCTTTCTTT | TRBJ1-1 | . | TRBV4-3 | TRBD1
CASIHPAGGDEQFF | TGTGCCAGCATCCACCCCGCCGGGGGAGATGAGCAGTTCTTC | TRBJ2-1 | many | TRBV7-8 | .
CATSREVPGDEAFF | TGTGCCACCAGCAGAGAGGTCCCGGGGGATGAAGCTTTCTTT | TRBJ1-1 | . | TRBV15 | .
CAWNRQGEAFF | TGTGCCTGGAACCGACAAGGTGAAGCTTTCTTT | TRBJ1-1 | . | TRBV30 | .
CASSLPGRMNTEAFF | TGTGCCAGCAGCCTTCCAGGCAGGATGAACACTGAAGCTTTCTTT | TRBJ1-1 | . | TRBV5-6 | .